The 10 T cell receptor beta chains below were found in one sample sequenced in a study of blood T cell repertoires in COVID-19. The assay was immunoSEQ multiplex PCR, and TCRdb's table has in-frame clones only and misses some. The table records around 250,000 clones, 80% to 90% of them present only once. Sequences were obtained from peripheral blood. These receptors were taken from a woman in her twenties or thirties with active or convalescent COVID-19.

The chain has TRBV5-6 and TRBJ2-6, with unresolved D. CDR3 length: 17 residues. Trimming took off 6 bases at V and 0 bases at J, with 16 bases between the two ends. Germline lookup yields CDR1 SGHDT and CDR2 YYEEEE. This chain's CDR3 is CASNPTPPLSGANVLTF. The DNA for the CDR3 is TGTGCCAGCAACCCGACACCACCGCTCTCTGGGGCCAACGTCCTGACTTTC.

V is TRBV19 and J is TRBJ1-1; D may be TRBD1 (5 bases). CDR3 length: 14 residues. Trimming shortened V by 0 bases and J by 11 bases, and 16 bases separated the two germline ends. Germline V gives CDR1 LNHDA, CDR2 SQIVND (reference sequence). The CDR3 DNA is TGTGCCAGTAGTATAGATCTATCTTCGGGGGGGGCTTTCTTT. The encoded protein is CASSIDLSSGGAFF.

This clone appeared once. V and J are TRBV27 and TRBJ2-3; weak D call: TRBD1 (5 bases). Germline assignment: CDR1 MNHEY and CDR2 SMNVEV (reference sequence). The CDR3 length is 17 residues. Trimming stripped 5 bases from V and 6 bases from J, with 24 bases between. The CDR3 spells CASSRGPRAGQADTQYF. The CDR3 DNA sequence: TGTGCCAGCAGTCGTGGGCCCCGAGCAGGGCAGGCGGATACGCAGTATTTT.

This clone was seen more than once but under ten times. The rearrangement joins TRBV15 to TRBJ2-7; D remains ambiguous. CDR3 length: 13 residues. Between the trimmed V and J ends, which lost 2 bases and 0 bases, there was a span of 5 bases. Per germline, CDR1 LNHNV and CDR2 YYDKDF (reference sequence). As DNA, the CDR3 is TGTGCCACCAGCAGATACGGCTCCTACGAGCAGTACTTC. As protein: CATSRYGSYEQYF.

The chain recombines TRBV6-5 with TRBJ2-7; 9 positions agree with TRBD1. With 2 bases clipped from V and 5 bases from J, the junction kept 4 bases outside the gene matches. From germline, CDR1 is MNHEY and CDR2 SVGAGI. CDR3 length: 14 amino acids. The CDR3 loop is CASSYTGQGNEQYF. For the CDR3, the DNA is TGTGCCAGCAGTTACACGGGACAGGGAAACGAGCAGTACTTC.

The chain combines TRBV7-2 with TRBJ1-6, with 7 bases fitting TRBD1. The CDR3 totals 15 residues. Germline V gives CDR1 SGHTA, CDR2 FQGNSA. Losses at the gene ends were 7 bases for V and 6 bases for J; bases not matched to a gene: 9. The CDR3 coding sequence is TGTGCCAGCACCCTGACAGGGTGGAGTAATTCACCCCTCCACTTT. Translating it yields CASTLTGWSNSPLHF.

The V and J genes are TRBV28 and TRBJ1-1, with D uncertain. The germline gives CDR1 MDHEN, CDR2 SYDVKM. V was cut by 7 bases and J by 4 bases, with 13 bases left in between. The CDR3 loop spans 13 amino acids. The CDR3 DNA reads TGTGCCAGCATATACCGTGAGGCCACTGAAGCTTTCTTT. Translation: CASIYREATEAFF. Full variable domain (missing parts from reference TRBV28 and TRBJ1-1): DVKVTQSSRYLVKRTGEKVFLECVQDMDHENMFWYRQDPGLGLRLIYFSYDVKMKEKGDIPEGYSVSREKKERFSLILESASTNQTSMYLCASIYREATEAFFGQGTRLTVV.

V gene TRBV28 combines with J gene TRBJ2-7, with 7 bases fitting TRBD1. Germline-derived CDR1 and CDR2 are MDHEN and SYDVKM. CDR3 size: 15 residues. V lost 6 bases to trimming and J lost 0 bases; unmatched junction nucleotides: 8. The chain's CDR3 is CASRGDRVGSYEQYF. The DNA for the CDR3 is TGTGCCAGCAGAGGCGACAGGGTGGGCTCCTACGAGCAGTACTTC. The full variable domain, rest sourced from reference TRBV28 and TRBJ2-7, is DVKVTQSSRYLVKRTGEKVFLECVQDMDHENMFWYRQDPGLGLRLIYFSYDVKMKEKGDIPEGYSVSREKKERFSLILESASTNQTSMYLCASRGDRVGSYEQYFGPGTRLTVT.

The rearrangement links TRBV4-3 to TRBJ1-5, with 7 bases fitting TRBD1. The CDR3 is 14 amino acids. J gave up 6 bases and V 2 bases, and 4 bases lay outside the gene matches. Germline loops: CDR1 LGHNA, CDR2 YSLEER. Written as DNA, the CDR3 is TGCGCCAGCAGCCAATGGCAGGGGGGTCAGCCCCAGCATTTT. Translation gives CASSQWQGGQPQHF.

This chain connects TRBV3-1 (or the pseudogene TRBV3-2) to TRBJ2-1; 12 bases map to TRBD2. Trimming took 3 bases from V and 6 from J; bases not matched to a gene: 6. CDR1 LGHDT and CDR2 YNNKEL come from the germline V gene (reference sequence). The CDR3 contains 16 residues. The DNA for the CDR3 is TGTGCCAGCAGCCAGCGGACTAGCGGGGCCCCCAATGAGCAGTTCTTC. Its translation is CASSQRTSGAPNEQFF.